This is a list of T cell receptor beta chains from one sample in a study of cytomegalovirus exposure and HLA in healthy donors. Produced via immunoSEQ multiplex PCR; TCRdb's table is partial and in-frame only. In the table there are almost 80,000 clones, 67% of which are singletons. Source material: PBMCs. Receptors originate from a woman in her fifties or sixties in good health and CMV-seropositive. CDR3s include the opening cysteine and the closing phenylalanine or tryptophan. A D gene is named only where the DNA matches it firmly. Size tells how often a clone was seen (once, few, many) or the class of an expanded clone, and some rows leave it out.

clone size	J gene	D gene	V gene	CDR3 DNA	CDR3 protein
NA	TRBJ1-1	TRBD1	TRBV14	TGTGCCAGCAGCCCGTTCGGACAGGGTGGAACTGAAGCTTTCTTT	CASSPFGQGGTEAFF
NA	TRBJ1-6	NA	TRBV21-1	TGTGCCAGCGGAACAGGGGAAGAGGCCCCCCTCCACTTT	CASGTGEEAPLHF
NA	TRBJ2-1	TRBD2	TRBV4-1	TGCGCCAGCAGCCAGCCCAAACTAGCGGGGGGGTACAATGAGCAGTTCTTC	CASSQPKLAGGYNEQFF
few	TRBJ2-3	NA	TRBV7-9	TGTGCCAGCAGCTTAGGGGGGGACACAGATACGCAGTATTTT	CASSLGGDTDTQYF
NA	TRBJ1-6	TRBD1	TRBV7-8	TGTGCCAGCAGCCGCCGGGACAGCAATTCACCCCTCCACTTT	CASSRRDSNSPLHF
few	TRBJ2-6	TRBD1	TRBV6-4	TGTGCCAGCAGTGAGACAGGGGATACTGGGGCCAACGTCCTGACTTTC	CASSETGDTGANVLTF
NA	TRBJ2-5	NA	TRBV6-5	TGTGCCAGCAGTTACGGGGGGACCTCGGAGACCCAGTACTTC	CASSYGGTSETQYF
NA	TRBJ1-4	TRBD1	TRBV5-4	TGTGCCAGCAGCTATGAATCCGGGACAGGGTATGAAAAACTGTTTTTT	CASSYESGTGYEKLFF
NA	TRBJ2-6	NA	TRBV7-2	TGTGCCAGCAGCCATAGGGGCGGGGCCAACGTCCTGACTTTC	CASSHRGGANVLTF
NA	TRBJ1-1	NA	TRBV15	TGTGCCACCAGCACGCCATTCGGGAGCACTGAAGCTTTCTTT	CATSTPFGSTEAFF
few	TRBJ1-1	NA	TRBV5-4	TGTGCCAGCAGCCCCGGCCGGGGGGAAGCTTTCTTT	CASSPGRGEAFF
few	TRBJ2-3	NA	TRBV5-4	TGTGCCAGCAGCAGACCGGGGAGTACGCAGTATTTT	CASSRPGSTQYF
NA	TRBJ1-4	NA	TRBV28	TGTGCCAGCAGCCTAGACGGTGCAACTAATGAAAAACTGTTTTTT	CASSLDGATNEKLFF
NA	TRBJ1-4	NA	TRBV28	TGTGCCAGCAACTCGATGGGAGGAGATGAAAAACTGTTTTTT	CASNSMGGDEKLFF
NA	TRBJ1-3	NA	TRBV9	TGTGCCAGCAGCAAAGACAGCACTGGAAACACCATATATTTT	CASSKDSTGNTIYF
NA	TRBJ1-2	NA	TRBV5-4	TGTGCCAGCACTGGAAGAGGGGGGGGCGATGGCTACACCTTC	CASTGRGGGDGYTF
NA	TRBJ2-3	NA	TRBV9	TGTGCCAGCAGCGGACTGTGGGGCACAGATACGCAGTATTTT	CASSGLWGTDTQYF
NA	TRBJ1-1	NA	TRBV5-8	TGTGCCAGCAGCCATTGGCGAGGTGAAGCTTTCTTT	CASSHWRGEAFF
NA	TRBJ2-7	NA	TRBV10-3	TGTGCCATCAGTCAAACCTACGAGCAGTACTTC	CAISQTYEQYF
NA	TRBJ1-5	TRBD1	TRBV10-2	TGCGCCAGCTCGGGACAGGCGAGCAATCAGCCCCAGCATTTT	CASSGQASNQPQHF
NA	TRBJ1-5	TRBD1	TRBV7-8	TGTGCCAGCAGCTTAGCGCCTAACCGACAGGGGGGTCAGCCCCAGCATTTT	CASSLAPNRQGGQPQHF
NA	TRBJ1-5	TRBD1	TRBV12-5	TGTGCTAGTGGTTTGCCCACACACAGGGGGGGTCAGCCCCAGCATTTT	CASGLPTHRGGQPQHF
NA	TRBJ2-7	TRBD1	TRBV5-1	TGCGCCAGCAGCTGGGAAAAAAAAGGGACAGGGGTTGAGCAGTACTTC	CASSWEKKGTGVEQYF
once	TRBJ1-2	NA	TRBV5-6	TGTGCCAGCAGCTTGGCCGAAGGGGCTGCTGGCTACACCTTC	CASSLAEGAAGYTF
NA	TRBJ2-1	TRBD1	TRBV6-1	TGTGCCAGCAGGCTGGGACAGAATATAAACAATGAGCAGTTCTTC	CASRLGQNINNEQFF
NA	TRBJ2-3	TRBD2	TRBV27	TGTGCCAGCAGTTTATCTAGCGGGGCAACTACGCAGTATTTT	CASSLSSGATTQYF
NA	TRBJ1-2	NA	TRBV5-4	TGTGCCAGCAGCCCCCGCGGCTCCGTCCTCGGCTACACCTTC	CASSPRGSVLGYTF
NA	TRBJ2-3	TRBD2	TRBV18	TGTGCCAGCTCACCGGGGGGGTCTGCAGATACGCAGTATTTT	CASSPGGSADTQYF
NA	TRBJ1-2	TRBD1	TRBV4-1	TGTGCCAGCAGTCCAACAGGGGGCAGGGATGGCTACACCTTC	CASSPTGGRDGYTF
once	TRBJ2-1	TRBD2	TRBV7-6	TGTGCCAGCAGCTTTGGCGGGGGGATCTACAATGAGCAGTTCTTC	CASSFGGGIYNEQFF
NA	TRBJ1-1	NA	TRBV23-1	TGCGCCAGCAGTCAATCTCCCTACGGGGTTAAGTGGACTGAAGCTTTCTTT	CASSQSPYGVKWTEAFF
NA	TRBJ1-1	NA	TRBV7-3	TGTGCCAGCAGCTTATCCCCCCCTACTGAAGCTTTCTTT	CASSLSPPTEAFF
NA	TRBJ1-1	NA	TRBV28	TGTGCCAGCAGTCCAACAGTGAACACTGAAGCTTTCTTT	CASSPTVNTEAFF
NA	TRBJ2-4	NA	TRBV19	TGTGCCAGTAGTGACTCGCACGGAGGCAAAAACATTCAGTACTTC	CASSDSHGGKNIQYF
few	TRBJ2-1	TRBD1	TRBV7-3	TGTGCCAGCAGCCCCCGAGGGGACAGCCTTAATGAGCAGTTCTTC	CASSPRGDSLNEQFF
once	TRBJ2-3	NA	TRBV6-5	TGTGCCAGCAGTTACTCGGGAGTACACACAGATACGCAGTATTTT	CASSYSGVHTDTQYF
NA	TRBJ1-1	NA	TRBV6-5	TGTGCCAGCAGTTACTCGCCGGAGGGTTGGACTGAAGCTTTCTTT	CASSYSPEGWTEAFF